This TCR beta chain came from a study of OX40 agonist ivuxolimab in advanced cancers. Study-level findings and limits: Clonal expansion from baseline to week 6 occurred in both CD4+ and CD8+ T cells.

This CDR3 region has 12 residues. The germline gives CDR1 MDHEN, CDR2 SYDVKM. The V and J ends lost 2 bases and 2 bases respectively, with 4 bases between them. About this clone itself: Antigen: not known.

Clones were read by immunoSEQ multiplex PCR, and TCRdb kept only the in-frame ones, dropping some. The sample includes some 100,000 clones, roughly 90% of them seen just once. V gene TRBV28 combines with J gene TRBJ2-7; D unclear. The clonotype originates from an adult with an advanced solid tumor such as melanoma, head and neck, liver or kidney cancer. The specimen comprised CD4+ or CD8+ T cells sorted from blood, sampled in a trial of the OX40 agonist ivuxolimab. CDR3 DNA sequence: TGTGCCAGCAGTTTAATACCCTACGAGCAGTACTTC. Translation gives CASSLIPYEQYF.